This T cell receptor beta chain is from a study of blood T cell repertoires in COVID-19. About the research overall: Sites in the United States, Italy and Spain provided acute and convalescent COVID-19 samples. PBMCs, B-cell-depleted T cells, or T cells were the source of the cDNA or gDNA that made up the material.

Only in-frame clones appear in the TCRdb table, and some are missing; sequencing was by immunoSEQ multiplex PCR. The sample lists just under 150,000 clones, around nine tenths seen once, with 1.5% to 2% in the top ten. This CDR3 region has 14 residues. The V end was cut by 0 bases, the J end by 7 bases, with 14 bases between. Per germline, CDR1 SGHDT and CDR2 YYEEEE. V gene TRBV5-6 combines with J gene TRBJ2-7; no clear D gene. This TCR derives from a human donor in a cohort sampled during active COVID-19. The sample consisted of peripheral blood. CDR3 in DNA: TGTGCCAGCAGCTTGGGGCTTAACCCCTGGGAGCAGTACTTC. This sequence encodes CASSLGLNPWEQYF.